This T cell receptor beta chain was captured in a study of technical replicates of blood from a handful of donors (dated by TCRdb to the late 2010s). Library prep was done by the immunoSEQ multiplex PCR assay. The source is immuneACCESS, and TCRdb retained only in-frame sequences with V and J called. Part of the clones is not carried over; for the studies checked, unresolved V genes explain less than half of this, and the remainder is unexplained. For this sample the table gives around 80,000 clones, of which about 98% were detected only once. 0.15% of the sample is in the top ten clones. Comments on this clone: Its antigen is unknown. Base qualities are not at hand, and no much larger clone is one base apart.

Trimming accounts for 5 bases at V and 6 bases at J, while the number of junction bases matched to no gene is 4. The CDR3 spans 15 residues, from the cysteine through the phenylalanine. Only the CDR3 portion is preserved as DNA: 45 bases, with reading frame beginning at the first base. For CDR1 and CDR2, the germline V gene lists SGHNT and YENEEA. This clonotype was obtained from a human donor in good health. Sequenced sample: T cells isolated from PBMCs. The chain links TRBV11-3 with TRBJ2-1; TRBD2 lines up with 13 middle nucleotides. The nucleotides read TGTGCCAGCAGCACGCGGACTAGCGGGAGCAATGAGCAGTTCTTC. This is translated as CASSTRTSGSNEQFF. The full variable domain, completed from the reference TRBV11-3 and TRBJ2-1 proteins outside the CDR3, reads EAGVVQSPRYKIIEKKQPVAFWCNPISGHNTLYWYLQNLGQGPELLIRYENEEAVDDSQLPKDRFSAERLKGVDSTLKIQPAELGDSAVYLCASSTRTSGSNEQFFGPGTRLTVL.